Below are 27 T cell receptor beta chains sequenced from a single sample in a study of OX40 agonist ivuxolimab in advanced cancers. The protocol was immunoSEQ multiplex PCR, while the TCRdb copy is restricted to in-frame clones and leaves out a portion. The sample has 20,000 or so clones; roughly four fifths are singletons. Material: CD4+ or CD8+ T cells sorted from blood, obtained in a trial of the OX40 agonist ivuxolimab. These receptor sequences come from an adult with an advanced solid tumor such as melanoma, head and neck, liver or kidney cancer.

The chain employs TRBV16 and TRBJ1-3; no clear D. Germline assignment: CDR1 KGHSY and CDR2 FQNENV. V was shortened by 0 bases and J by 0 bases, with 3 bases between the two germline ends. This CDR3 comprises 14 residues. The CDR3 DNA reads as TGTGCCAGCAGCCAATCGAACTCTGGAAACACCATATATTTT. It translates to CASSQSNSGNTIYF. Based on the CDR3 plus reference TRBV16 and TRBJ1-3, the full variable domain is GEEVAQTPKHLVRGEGQKAKLYCAPIKGHSYVFWYQQVLKNEFKFLISFQNENVFDETGMPKERFSAKCLPNSPCSLEIQATKLEDSAVYFCASSQSNSGNTIYFGEGSWLTVV.

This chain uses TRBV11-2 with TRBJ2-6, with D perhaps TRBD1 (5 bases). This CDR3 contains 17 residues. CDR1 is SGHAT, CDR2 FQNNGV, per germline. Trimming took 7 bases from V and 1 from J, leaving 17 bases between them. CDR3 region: CASNPGRGASGANVLTF. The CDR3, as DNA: TGTGCCAGCAACCCCGGTAGGGGCGCGTCTGGGGCCAACGTCCTGACTTTC.

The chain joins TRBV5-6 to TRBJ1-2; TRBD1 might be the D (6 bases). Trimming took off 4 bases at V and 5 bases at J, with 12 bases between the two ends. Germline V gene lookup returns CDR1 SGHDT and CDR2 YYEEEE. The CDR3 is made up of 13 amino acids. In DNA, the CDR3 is TGTGCCAGCAGCCCTAGGAGGGGGTATGGCTACACCTTC. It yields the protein CASSPRRGYGYTF.

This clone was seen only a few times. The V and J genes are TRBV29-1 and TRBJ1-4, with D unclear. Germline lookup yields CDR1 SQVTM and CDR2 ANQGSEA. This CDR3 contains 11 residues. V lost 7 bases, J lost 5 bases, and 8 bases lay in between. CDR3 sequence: CSGSLNEKLFF. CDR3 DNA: TGCAGCGGGAGCTTAAATGAAAAACTGTTTTTT.

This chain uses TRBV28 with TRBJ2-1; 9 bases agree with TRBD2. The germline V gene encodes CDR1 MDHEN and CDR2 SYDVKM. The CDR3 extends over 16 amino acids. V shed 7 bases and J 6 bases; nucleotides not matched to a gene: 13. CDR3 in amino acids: CASTNPGLATGNEQFF. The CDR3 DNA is TGTGCCAGCACGAATCCGGGACTAGCAACGGGCAATGAGCAGTTCTTC.

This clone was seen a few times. CDR3 in DNA: TGTGCCAGCATAGGGTTTTGGAGTAATCAGCCCCAGCATTTT. It codes for CASIGFWSNQPQHF. V gene TRBV5-8 combines with J gene TRBJ1-5, with unresolved D. CDR1 is SGHTS, CDR2 YDEGEE, per germline. CDR3 length: 14 residues. V lost 6 bases to trimming and J lost 4 bases, with 14 bases between them. Complete variable domain (other parts from reference TRBV5-8 and TRBJ1-5): EAGVTQSPTHLIKTRGQQATLRCSPISGHTSVYWYQQALGLGLQFLLWYDEGEERNRGNFPPRFSGRQFPNYSSELNVNALELEDSALYLCASIGFWSNQPQHFGDGTRLSIL.

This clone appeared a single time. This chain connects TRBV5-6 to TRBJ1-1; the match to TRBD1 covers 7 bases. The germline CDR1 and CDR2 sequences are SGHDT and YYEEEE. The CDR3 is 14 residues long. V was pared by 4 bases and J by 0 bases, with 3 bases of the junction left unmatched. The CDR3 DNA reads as TGTGCCAGCAGCCGGACAGGTATGAACACTGAAGCTTTCTTT. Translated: CASSRTGMNTEAFF.

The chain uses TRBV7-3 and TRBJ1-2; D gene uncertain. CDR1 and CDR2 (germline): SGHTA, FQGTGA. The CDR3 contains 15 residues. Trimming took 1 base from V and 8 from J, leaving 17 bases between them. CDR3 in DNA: TGTGCCAGCAGCTTAAAAGGCCCCCGGAGGGAGGGCTACACCTTC. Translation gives CASSLKGPRREGYTF.

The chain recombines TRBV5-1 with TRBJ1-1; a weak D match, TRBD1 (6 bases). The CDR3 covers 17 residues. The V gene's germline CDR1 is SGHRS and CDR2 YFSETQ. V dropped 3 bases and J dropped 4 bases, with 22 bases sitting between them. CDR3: CASSSGEGVFLSTEAFF. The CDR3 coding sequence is TGCGCCAGCAGCTCGGGCGAGGGGGTATTTCTCAGCACTGAAGCTTTCTTT.

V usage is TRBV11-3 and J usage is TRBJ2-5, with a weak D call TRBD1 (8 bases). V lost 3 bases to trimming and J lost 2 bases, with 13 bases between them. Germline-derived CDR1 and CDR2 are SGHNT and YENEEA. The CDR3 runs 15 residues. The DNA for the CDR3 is TGTGCCAGCAGCTTGGGAGGGACAGGTCAAGAGACCCAGTACTTC. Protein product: CASSLGGTGQETQYF. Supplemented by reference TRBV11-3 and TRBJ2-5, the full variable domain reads EAGVVQSPRYKIIEKKQPVAFWCNPISGHNTLYWYLQNLGQGPELLIRYENEEAVDDSQLPKDRFSAERLKGVDSTLKIQPAELGDSAVYLCASSLGGTGQETQYFGPGTRLLVL.

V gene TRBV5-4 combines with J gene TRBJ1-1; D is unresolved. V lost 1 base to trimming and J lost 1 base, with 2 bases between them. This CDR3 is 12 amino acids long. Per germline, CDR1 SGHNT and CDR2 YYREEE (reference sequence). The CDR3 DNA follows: TGTGCCAGCAGCTTGCGGAACACTGAAGCTTTCTTT. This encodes CASSLRNTEAFF. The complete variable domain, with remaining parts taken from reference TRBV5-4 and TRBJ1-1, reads ETGVTQSPTHLIKTRGQQVTLRCSSQSGHNTVSWYQQALGQGPQFIFQYYREEENGRGNFPPRFSGLQFPNYSSELNVNALELDDSALYLCASSLRNTEAFFGQGTRLTVV.

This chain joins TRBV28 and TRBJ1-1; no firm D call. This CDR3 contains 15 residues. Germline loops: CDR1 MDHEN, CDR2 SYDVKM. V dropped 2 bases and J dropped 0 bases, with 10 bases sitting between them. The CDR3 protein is CASSLTPGLNTEAFF. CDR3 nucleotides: TGTGCCAGCAGTTTAACTCCCGGCTTGAACACTGAAGCTTTCTTT. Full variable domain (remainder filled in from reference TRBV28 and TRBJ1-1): DVKVTQSSRYLVKRTGEKVFLECVQDMDHENMFWYRQDPGLGLRLIYFSYDVKMKEKGDIPEGYSVSREKKERFSLILESASTNQTSMYLCASSLTPGLNTEAFFGQGTRLTVV.

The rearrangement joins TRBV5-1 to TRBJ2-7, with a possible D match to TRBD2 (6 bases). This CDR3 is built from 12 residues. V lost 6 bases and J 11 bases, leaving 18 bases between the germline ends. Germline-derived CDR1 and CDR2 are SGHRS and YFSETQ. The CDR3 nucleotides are TGCGCCAGCACTACTGGGGGGTGGTGGGAGTACTTC. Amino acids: CASTTGGWWEYF.

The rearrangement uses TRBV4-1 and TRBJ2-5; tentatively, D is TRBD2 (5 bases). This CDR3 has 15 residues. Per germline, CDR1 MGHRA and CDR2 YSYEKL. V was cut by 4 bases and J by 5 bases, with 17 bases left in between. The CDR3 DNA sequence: TGCGCCAGCAGCCGGGCGGGCCCCAACTCGGAGACCCAGTACTTC. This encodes CASSRAGPNSETQYF.

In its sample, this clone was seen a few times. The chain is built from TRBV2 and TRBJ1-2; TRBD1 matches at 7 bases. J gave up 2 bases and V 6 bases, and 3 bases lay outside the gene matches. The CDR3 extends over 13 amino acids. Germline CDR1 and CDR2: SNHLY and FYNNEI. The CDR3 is CASSRQGNYGYTF. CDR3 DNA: TGTGCCAGCAGCCGACAGGGCAACTATGGCTACACCTTC.

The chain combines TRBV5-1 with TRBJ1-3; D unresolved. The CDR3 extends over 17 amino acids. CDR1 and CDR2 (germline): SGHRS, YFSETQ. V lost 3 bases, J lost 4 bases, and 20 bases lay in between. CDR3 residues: CASSSSTQFLPGNTIYF. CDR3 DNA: TGCGCCAGCAGCTCCTCGACACAATTCCTACCCGGAAACACCATATATTTT.

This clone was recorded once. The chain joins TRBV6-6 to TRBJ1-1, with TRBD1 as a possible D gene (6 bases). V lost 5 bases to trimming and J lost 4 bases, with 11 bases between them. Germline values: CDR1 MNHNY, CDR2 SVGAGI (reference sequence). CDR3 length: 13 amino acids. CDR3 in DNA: TGTGCCAGCAGTAAACAGGGTGTCACTGAAGCTTTCTTT. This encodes CASSKQGVTEAFF.

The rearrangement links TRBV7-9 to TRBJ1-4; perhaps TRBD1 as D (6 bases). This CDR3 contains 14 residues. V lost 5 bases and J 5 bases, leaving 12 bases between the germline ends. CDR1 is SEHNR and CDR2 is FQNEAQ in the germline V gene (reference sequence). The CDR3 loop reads CASSTPTGNEKLFF. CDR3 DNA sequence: TGTGCCAGCAGCACCCCAACAGGGAATGAAAAACTGTTTTTT. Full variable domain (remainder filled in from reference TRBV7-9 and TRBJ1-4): DTGVSQNPRHKITKRGQNVTFRCDPISEHNRLYWYRQTLGQGPEFLTYFQNEAQLEKSRLLSDRFSAERPKGSFSTLEIQRTEQGDSAMYLCASSTPTGNEKLFFGSGTQLSVL.

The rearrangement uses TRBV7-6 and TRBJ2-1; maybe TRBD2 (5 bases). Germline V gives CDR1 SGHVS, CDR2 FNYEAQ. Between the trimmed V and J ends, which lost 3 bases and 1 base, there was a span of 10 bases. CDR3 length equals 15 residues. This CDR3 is CASSLGGQSYNEQFF. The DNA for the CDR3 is TGTGCCAGCAGCTTGGGCGGGCAGTCCTACAATGAGCAGTTCTTC.

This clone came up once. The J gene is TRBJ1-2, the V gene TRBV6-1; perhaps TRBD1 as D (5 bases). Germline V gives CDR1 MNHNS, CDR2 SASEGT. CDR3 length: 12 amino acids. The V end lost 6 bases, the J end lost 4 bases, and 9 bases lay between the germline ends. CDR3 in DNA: TGTGCCAGCAGCCGGGACCCCTATGGCTACACCTTC. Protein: CASSRDPYGYTF.

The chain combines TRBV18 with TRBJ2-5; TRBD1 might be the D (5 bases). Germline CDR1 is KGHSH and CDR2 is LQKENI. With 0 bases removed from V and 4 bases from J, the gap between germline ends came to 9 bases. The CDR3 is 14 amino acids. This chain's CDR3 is CASSPPGQGETQYF. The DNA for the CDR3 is TGTGCCAGCTCACCACCGGGTCAGGGAGAGACCCAGTACTTC.

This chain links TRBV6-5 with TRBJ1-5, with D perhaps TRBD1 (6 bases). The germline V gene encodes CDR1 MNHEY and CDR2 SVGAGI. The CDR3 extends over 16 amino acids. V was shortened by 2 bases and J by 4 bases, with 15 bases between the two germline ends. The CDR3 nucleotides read TGTGCCAGCAGTTACGGGGGCCTCTCAATTAATCAGCCCCAGCATTTT. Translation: CASSYGGLSINQPQHF.

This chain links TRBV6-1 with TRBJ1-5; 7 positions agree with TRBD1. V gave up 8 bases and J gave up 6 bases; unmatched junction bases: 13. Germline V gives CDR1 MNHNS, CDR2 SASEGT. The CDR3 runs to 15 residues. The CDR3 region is CASLVAGQSIQPQHF. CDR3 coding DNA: TGTGCCAGCCTTGTCGCGGGACAGTCGATTCAGCCCCAGCATTTT.

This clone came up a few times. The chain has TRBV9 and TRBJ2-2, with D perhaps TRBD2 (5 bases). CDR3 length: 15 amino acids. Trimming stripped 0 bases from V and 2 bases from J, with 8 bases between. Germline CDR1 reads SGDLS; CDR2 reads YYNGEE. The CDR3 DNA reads TGTGCCAGCAGCGTAGCGGGGATAAACACCGGGGAGCTGTTTTTT. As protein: CASSVAGINTGELFF.

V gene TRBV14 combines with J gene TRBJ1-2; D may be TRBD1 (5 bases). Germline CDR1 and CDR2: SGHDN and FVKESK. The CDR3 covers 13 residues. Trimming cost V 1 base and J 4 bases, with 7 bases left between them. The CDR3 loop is CASSQGQTYGYTF. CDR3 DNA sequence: TGTGCCAGCAGCCAAGGACAGACCTATGGCTACACCTTC.

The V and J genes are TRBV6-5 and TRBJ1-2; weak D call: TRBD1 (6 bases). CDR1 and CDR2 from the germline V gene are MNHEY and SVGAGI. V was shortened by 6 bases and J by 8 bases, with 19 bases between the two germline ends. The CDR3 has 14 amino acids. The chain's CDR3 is CASRPQGNMNGYTF. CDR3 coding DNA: TGTGCCAGCAGGCCACAGGGTAATATGAACGGCTACACCTTC.

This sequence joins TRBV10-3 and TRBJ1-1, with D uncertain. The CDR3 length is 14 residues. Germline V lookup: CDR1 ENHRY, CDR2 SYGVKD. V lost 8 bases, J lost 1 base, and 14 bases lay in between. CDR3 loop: CAISHGVRNTEAFF. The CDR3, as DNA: TGTGCCATCTCGCACGGGGTGAGGAACACTGAAGCTTTCTTT.